One T cell receptor beta chain is described in this entry. This entry comes from a study of blood T cell repertoires in COVID-19. The CDR3 is 16 residues long. The V end lost 3 bases, the J end lost 3 bases, and 17 bases lay between the germline ends. Germline CDR1 and CDR2: SEHNR and FQNEAQ (reference sequence). Assay used: immunoSEQ multiplex PCR; TCRdb lists only in-frame clones, some missing. The data contain around 320,000 clones, around 88% of them singletons. This TCR was recovered from a woman aged 25 to 39 who had recovered from COVID-19. Sequenced sample: peripheral blood. The chain uses TRBV7-9 and TRBJ1-2; D is possibly TRBD1 (5 bases). The CDR3 is CASSFGGGVPDYGYTF. CDR3 DNA sequence: TGTGCCAGCAGCTTTGGGGGGGGAGTCCCCGACTATGGCTACACCTTC.